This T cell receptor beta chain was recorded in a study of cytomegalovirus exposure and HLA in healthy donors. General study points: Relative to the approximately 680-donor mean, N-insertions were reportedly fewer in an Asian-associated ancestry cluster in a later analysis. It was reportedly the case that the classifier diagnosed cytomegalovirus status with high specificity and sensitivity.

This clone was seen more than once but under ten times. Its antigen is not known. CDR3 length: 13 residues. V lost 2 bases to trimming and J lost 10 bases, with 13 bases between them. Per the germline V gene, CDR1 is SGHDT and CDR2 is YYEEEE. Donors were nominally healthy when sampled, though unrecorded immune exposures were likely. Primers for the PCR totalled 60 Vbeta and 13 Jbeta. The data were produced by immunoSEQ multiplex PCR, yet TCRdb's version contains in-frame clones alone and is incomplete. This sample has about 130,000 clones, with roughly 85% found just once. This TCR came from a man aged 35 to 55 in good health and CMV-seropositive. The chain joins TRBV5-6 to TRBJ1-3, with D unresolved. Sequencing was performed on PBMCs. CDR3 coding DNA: TGTGCCAGCAGCTTCTCGTCACGAGGGACCATATATTTT. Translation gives CASSFSSRGTIYF.